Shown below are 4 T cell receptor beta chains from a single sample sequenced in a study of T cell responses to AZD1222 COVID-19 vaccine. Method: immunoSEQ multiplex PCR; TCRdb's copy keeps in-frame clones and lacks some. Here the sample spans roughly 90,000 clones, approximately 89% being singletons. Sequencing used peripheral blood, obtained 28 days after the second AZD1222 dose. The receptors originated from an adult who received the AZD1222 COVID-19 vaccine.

CDR3 sequence reads: CASSLIQGNTEAFF. DNA for the CDR3: TGCGCCAGCAGCCTGATACAGGGGAACACTGAAGCTTTCTTT. This chain joins TRBV4-3 and TRBJ1-1; D possibly corresponds to TRBD1 (6 bases). The CDR3 loop spans 14 amino acids. Between the trimmed V and J ends, which lost 4 bases and 1 base, there was a span of 10 bases. In germline, CDR1 is LGHNA, CDR2 YSLEER.

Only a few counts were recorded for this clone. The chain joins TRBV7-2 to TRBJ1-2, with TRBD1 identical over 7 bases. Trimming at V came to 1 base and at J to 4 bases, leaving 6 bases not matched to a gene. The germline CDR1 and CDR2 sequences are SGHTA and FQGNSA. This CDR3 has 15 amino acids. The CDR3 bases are TGTGCCAGCAGCTTAGTCTCGGGACAGAGCTATGGCTACACCTTC. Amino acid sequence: CASSLVSGQSYGYTF.

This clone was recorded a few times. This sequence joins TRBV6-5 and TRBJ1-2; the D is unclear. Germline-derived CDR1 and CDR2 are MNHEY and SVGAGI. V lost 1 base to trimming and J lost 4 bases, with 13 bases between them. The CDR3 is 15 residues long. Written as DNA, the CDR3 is TGTGCCAGCAGTTACTTTCAGGACGAGGTCTATGGCTACACCTTC. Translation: CASSYFQDEVYGYTF.

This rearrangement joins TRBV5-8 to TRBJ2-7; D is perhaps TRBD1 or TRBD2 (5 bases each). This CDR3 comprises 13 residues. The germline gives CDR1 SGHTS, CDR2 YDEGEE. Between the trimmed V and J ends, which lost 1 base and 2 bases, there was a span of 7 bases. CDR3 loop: CASSLSGPYEQYF. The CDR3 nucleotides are TGTGCCAGCAGCTTGTCGGGACCCTACGAGCAGTACTTC.